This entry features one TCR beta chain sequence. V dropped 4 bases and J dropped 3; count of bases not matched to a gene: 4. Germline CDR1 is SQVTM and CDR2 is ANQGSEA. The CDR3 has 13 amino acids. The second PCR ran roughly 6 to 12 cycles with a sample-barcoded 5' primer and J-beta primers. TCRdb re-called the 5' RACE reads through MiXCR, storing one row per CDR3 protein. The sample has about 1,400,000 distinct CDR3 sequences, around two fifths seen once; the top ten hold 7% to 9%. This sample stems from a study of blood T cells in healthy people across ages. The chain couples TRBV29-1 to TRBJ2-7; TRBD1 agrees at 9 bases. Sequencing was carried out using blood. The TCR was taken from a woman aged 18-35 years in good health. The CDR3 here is CSVVRDRVYEQYF. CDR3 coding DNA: TGCAGCGTTGTGAGGGACAGGGTCTACGAGCAGTACTTC.